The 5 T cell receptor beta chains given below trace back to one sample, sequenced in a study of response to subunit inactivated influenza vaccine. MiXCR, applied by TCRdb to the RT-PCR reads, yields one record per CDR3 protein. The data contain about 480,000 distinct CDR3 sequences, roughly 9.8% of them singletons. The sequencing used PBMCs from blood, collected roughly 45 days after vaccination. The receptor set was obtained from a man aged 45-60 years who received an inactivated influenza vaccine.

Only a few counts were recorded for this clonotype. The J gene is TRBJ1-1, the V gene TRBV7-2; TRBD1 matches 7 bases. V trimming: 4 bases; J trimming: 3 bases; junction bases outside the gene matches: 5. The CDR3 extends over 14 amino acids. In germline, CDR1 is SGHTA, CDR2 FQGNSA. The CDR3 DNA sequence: TGTGCCAGCAGCTCCAGGGGGTCCGACACTGAAGCTTTCTTT. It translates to CASSSRGSDTEAFF. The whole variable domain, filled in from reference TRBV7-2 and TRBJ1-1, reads GAGVSQSPSNKVTEKGKDVELRCDPISGHTALYWYRQSLGQGLEFLIYFQGNSAPDKSGLPSDRFSAERTGGSVSTLTIQRTQQEDSAVYLCASSSRGSDTEAFFGQGTRLTVV.

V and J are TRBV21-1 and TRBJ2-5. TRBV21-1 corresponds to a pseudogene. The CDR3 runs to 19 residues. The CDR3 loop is CASSKVPPQSSQAQETQYF. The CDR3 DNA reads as TGTGCCAGCAGCAAAGTGCCGCCACAATCATCGCAAGCCCAAGAGACCCAGTACTTC.

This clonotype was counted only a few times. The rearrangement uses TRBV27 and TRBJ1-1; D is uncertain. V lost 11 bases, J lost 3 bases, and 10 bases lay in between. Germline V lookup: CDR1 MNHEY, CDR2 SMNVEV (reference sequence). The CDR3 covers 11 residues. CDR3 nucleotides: TGTGCCGACCGGATTGACACTGAAGCTTTCTTT. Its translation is CADRIDTEAFF.

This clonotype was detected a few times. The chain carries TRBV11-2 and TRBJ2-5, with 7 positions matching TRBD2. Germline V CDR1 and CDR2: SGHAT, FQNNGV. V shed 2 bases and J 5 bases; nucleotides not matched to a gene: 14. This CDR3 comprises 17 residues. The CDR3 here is CASSLIGRRGYRETQYF. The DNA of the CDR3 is TGTGCCAGCAGCTTAATCGGTCGGCGGGGGTACCGGGAGACCCAGTACTTC.

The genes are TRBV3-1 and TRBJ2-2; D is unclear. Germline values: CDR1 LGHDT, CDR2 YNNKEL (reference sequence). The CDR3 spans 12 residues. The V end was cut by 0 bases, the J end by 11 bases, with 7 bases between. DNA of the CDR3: TGTGCCAGCAGCCAAGATCGGTTAGAGCTGTTTTTT. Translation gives CASSQDRLELFF.